This T cell receptor beta chain emerged from a study of early stage breast cancer tumors. Method: immunoSEQ multiplex PCR; TCRdb's copy keeps in-frame clones and lacks some. The sample lists 51,000 or so clones, 75% to 85% occurring once. Germline V gives CDR1 SGHTS, CDR2 YDEGEE. V lost 0 bases and J 4 bases, leaving 7 bases between the germline ends. CDR3 length: 14 residues. This receptor was taken from a person aged 45-65 years with breast cancer. The source material was blood. The gene calls are TRBV5-8 and TRBJ1-4, with unresolved D. In DNA, the CDR3 is TGTGCCAGCAGCTTGGGCAAGTTTAATGAAAAACTGTTTTTT. Protein: CASSLGKFNEKLFF.